Described below is a single T cell receptor (beta chain) sequence and its context. Its specificity is unknown. Read data end 3 residues before the CDR3 end; the end is taken from the germline J gene. CDR3 length: 13 residues. CDR1 is DFQATT, CDR2 SNEGSKA, per germline (reference sequence). This sample is part of a study of T cells in women clearing cervical HPV infection. Notes on the study in general: Controls had more TRBV6-7 (approximately 0.15%) than cases (roughly 0.11%).

Method: immunoSEQ multiplex PCR; TCRdb's copy keeps in-frame clones and lacks some. This table holds roughly 35,000 clones. This receptor was obtained from a woman between 18 and 70 years old with a cervical HPV16 infection that either progressed to CIN3+ or cleared (not recorded which). The chain recombines TRBV20-1 with TRBJ2-3; the D gene is possibly TRBD2 (5 bases). The sample consisted of blood buffy coat. The CDR3 sequence: CSAVRGLDQPQYF. The DNA read from the CDR3 is TGCAGTGCCGTTAGAGGGCTGGATCAGCCG.